This T cell receptor (beta chain) was identified in a study of T cell clonotyping in hematopoietic cell transplantation. Trimming removed 5 bases from V and 4 bases from J, with 12 bases in between. The CDR3 sequence is 14 residues long. In germline, CDR1 is SGHVS, CDR2 FQNEAQ. Time point denoted: recipient sample about 28 days before transplant, after cytoreduction. Sequenced by immunoSEQ multiplex PCR; TCRdb stores in-frame clones only, minus some. The data show tens of thousands of clones, just over 90% seen once. The TCR was taken from a man aged 50-59 years with acute myeloid leukemia. Some clones in this sample may be carry-over from other donors' samples. The sequences come from peripheral blood mononuclear cells, collected before stem cell transplant. The chain links TRBV7-8 to TRBJ1-5, with D perhaps matching TRBD1 (5 bases). This CDR3 is CASSLGTANQPQHF. The CDR3 DNA follows: TGTGCCAGCAGCCTCGGGACGGCAAATCAGCCCCAGCATTTT.